Below, 28 T cell receptor beta chains from the same sample are listed, as sequenced in a study of cytomegalovirus exposure and HLA in healthy donors. With 60 Vbeta and 13 Jbeta primers, the PCR was carried out. The assay was immunoSEQ multiplex PCR, and TCRdb's table has in-frame clones only and misses some. The table lists 120,000 or so clones, 70% to 85% of them singletons, with 3% to 3.5% in the top ten. The sample was PBMCs. The receptors originated from a woman between 50 and 59 years old in good health and CMV-seronegative.

The chain carries TRBV28 and TRBJ1-1; D gene uncertain. The ends were cut back, 6 bases at V and 2 bases at J, with 19 bases in the middle. This CDR3 is 16 amino acids long. The V gene's germline CDR1 is MDHEN and CDR2 SYDVKM. The CDR3 sequence is CASRPRRGRPNTEAFF. For the CDR3, the DNA is TGTGCCAGCAGGCCCCGTCGCGGGCGTCCTAACACTGAAGCTTTCTTT.

The chain employs TRBV4-1 and TRBJ1-4; TRBD1 aligns across 10 bases. With V trimmed by 3 bases and J by 13 bases, 11 bases remained unmatched. The germline CDR1 and CDR2 sequences are MGHRA and YSYEKL. CDR3 size: 15 residues. CDR3 coding DNA: TGCGCCAGCAGCCACGCATCGACAGGGGGCGGGGGACTGTTTTTT. Encoded protein: CASSHASTGGGGLFF.

The CDR3 DNA reads as TGCAGCGTTGACAGGGGAAGCGTTGGCTACACCTTC. It codes for CSVDRGSVGYTF. The chain has TRBV29-1 and TRBJ1-2; the D gene is possibly TRBD1 (6 bases). CDR1 and CDR2 (germline): SQVTM, ANQGSEA. Deletions cut 3 bases from V and 7 bases from J, with 12 bases between. This CDR3 is built from 12 residues.

The rearrangement uses TRBV28 and TRBJ2-5; tentatively, D is TRBD2 (6 bases). Germline lookup yields CDR1 MDHEN and CDR2 SYDVKM. CDR3 length equals 17 residues. V lost 5 bases, J lost 1 base, and 20 bases lay in between. This CDR3 is CASSPPVRGGAQETQYF. The CDR3, as DNA: TGTGCCAGCAGTCCCCCCGTCCGAGGAGGGGCCCAAGAGACCCAGTACTTC.

The chain joins TRBV29-1 to TRBJ2-2, with a possible D match to TRBD2 (6 bases). V was clipped by 6 bases and J by 4 bases, with 15 bases between them. The germline gives CDR1 SQVTM, CDR2 ANQGSEA. The CDR3 length is 14 residues. The CDR3 loop reads CSVGIIGGTGELFF. CDR3 DNA: TGCAGCGTCGGGATTATCGGGGGCACCGGGGAGCTGTTTTTT.

The chain has TRBV19 and TRBJ1-4; TRBD1 is a possible D gene (6 bases). The V and J ends lost 6 bases and 0 bases respectively, with 11 bases between them. Germline V gene sequence: CDR1 LNHDA, CDR2 SQIVND (reference sequence). The CDR3 runs 15 residues. The DNA of the CDR3 is TGTGCCAGTAGCCCACAGGGAGCAACTAATGAAAAACTGTTTTTT. It codes for CASSPQGATNEKLFF.

The chain employs TRBV6-5 and TRBJ2-3, with D perhaps matching TRBD2 (5 bases). There are 15 residues in the CDR3. Looked up from germline, CDR1 is MNHEY and CDR2 is SVGAGI. V was pared by 4 bases and J by 4 bases, with 15 bases between. The DNA for the CDR3 is TGTGCCAGCAGTTCTGTAAGAGGGTTCGCAGATACGCAGTATTTT. Protein product: CASSSVRGFADTQYF.

The CDR3 here is CASSLGRLKRGYTF. DNA of the CDR3: TGTGCCAGCAGCTTAGGCCGGTTAAAACGTGGCTACACCTTC. V gene TRBV13 combines with J gene TRBJ1-2; the D is unclear. Germline CDR1 PRHDT, CDR2 FYEKMQ (reference sequence). The CDR3 covers 14 residues. V lost 0 bases and J lost 7, with 12 bases in between. Supplemented by reference TRBV13 and TRBJ1-2, the full variable domain reads AAGVIQSPRHLIKEKRETATLKCYPIPRHDTVYWYQQGPGQDPQFLISFYEKMQSDKGSIPDRFSAQQFSDYHSELNMSSLELGDSALYFCASSLGRLKRGYTFGSGTRLTVV.

This chain uses TRBV19 with TRBJ1-1; D call uncertain. The CDR3 has 15 residues. V gave up 4 bases and J gave up 5 bases, with 17 bases separating them. Germline CDR1 and CDR2: LNHDA and SQIVND (reference sequence). CDR3 loop: CASSNRRVGKTEAFF. CDR3 DNA sequence: TGTGCCAGTAGTAATCGGCGGGTTGGTAAGACTGAAGCTTTCTTT.

In its sample, this clone was seen a few times. This chain links TRBV6-1 with TRBJ2-7, with 7 bases aligning to TRBD2. Germline V gene lookup returns CDR1 MNHNS and CDR2 SASEGT. The CDR3 runs to 14 residues. Germline trimming cut 3 bases from V and 5 bases from J; bases unmatched to any gene: 7. This chain's CDR3 is CASSESLGTNEQYF. Here the CDR3 DNA reads TGTGCCAGCAGTGAGTCCCTCGGGACTAACGAGCAGTACTTC.

CDR3 protein: CASSGSSGTYEQYF. The CDR3 DNA is TGTGCCAGCAGTGGGAGTAGCGGCACCTACGAGCAGTACTTC. The rearrangement links TRBV2 to TRBJ2-7, with D possibly matching TRBD2 (6 bases). The CDR3 extends over 14 amino acids. V was pared by 4 bases and J by 2 bases, with 12 bases between. Looked up from germline, CDR1 is SNHLY and CDR2 is FYNNEI.

The rearrangement links TRBV6-1 to TRBJ1-1; D may be TRBD1 (6 bases). CDR3 size: 16 residues. Trimming left V 3 bases short and J 9 bases short, with 23 bases between. CDR1 and CDR2 (germline): MNHNS, SASEGT. The CDR3 is CASSEDPRGGGGKAFF. The CDR3 DNA follows: TGTGCCAGCAGTGAGGATCCGAGGGGGGGTGGGGGTAAAGCTTTCTTT.

This clone was seen once. This rearrangement joins TRBV6-5 to TRBJ2-3, with a tentative D call TRBD1 (6 bases). Germline CDR1 MNHEY, CDR2 SVGAGI. V was shortened by 8 bases and J by 1 base, with 16 bases between the two germline ends. The CDR3 sequence is 15 residues long. The CDR3 region has the DNA TGTGCCAGCGGGGGCCGGGACACAGGCACAGATACGCAGTATTTT. As protein: CASGGRDTGTDTQYF.

The chain links TRBV29-1 to TRBJ2-5; D is possibly TRBD1 (6 bases). Trimming shortened V by 6 bases and J by 2 bases, and 10 bases separated the two germline ends. The CDR3 is 12 residues long. CDR1 SQVTM and CDR2 ANQGSEA come from the germline V gene. The CDR3 sequence: CSVFRGQETQYF. The CDR3 DNA reads as TGCAGCGTGTTCAGGGGTCAAGAGACCCAGTACTTC.

This chain connects TRBV4-1 to TRBJ2-1, with 13 bases matching TRBD2. After removal of 0 bases from V and 5 bases from J, the junction contained 1 base not matched to a gene. This CDR3 has 16 amino acids. Germline-derived CDR1 and CDR2 are MGHRA and YSYEKL. CDR3 residues: CASSQEGLAGNNEQFF. The CDR3 region has the DNA TGCGCCAGCAGCCAAGAGGGACTAGCGGGGAACAATGAGCAGTTCTTC.

The chain links TRBV29-1 to TRBJ2-1; 9 bases line up with TRBD1. V lost 7 bases, J lost 7 bases, and 8 bases stayed unmatched. The CDR3 totals 13 residues. Germline CDR1 reads SQVTM; CDR2 reads ANQGSEA. DNA for the CDR3: TGCAGCGCGGACAGGGGAACGGGGAATGAGCAGTTCTTC. Translation: CSADRGTGNEQFF.

This clone has only a few counts. V usage is TRBV10-3 and J usage is TRBJ2-3; 8 bases match TRBD1. V lost 10 bases, J lost 6 bases, and 12 bases stayed unmatched. The CDR3 runs to 14 residues. Germline loops: CDR1 ENHRY, CDR2 SYGVKD. CDR3 DNA sequence: TGTGCCAGTGCAGCCCCGGGACAGGTCGATACGCAGTATTTT. It translates to CASAAPGQVDTQYF.

This clone was seen a handful of times. The chain combines TRBV5-1 with TRBJ1-5; TRBD1 matches 9 bases. With V trimmed by 5 bases and J by 6 bases, 6 bases remained unmatched. The CDR3 covers 14 residues. Germline CDR1 is SGHRS and CDR2 is YFSETQ. In DNA form, the CDR3 reads TGCGCCAGCAGTACAGGGGGCGCAGGTCAGCCCCAGCATTTT. This gives the protein CASSTGGAGQPQHF.

The J gene is TRBJ1-5, the V gene TRBV7-9; 10 nucleotides line up with TRBD1. V was pared by 5 bases and J by 6 bases, with 7 bases of the junction left unmatched. Looked up from germline, CDR1 is SEHNR and CDR2 is FQNEAQ (reference sequence). The CDR3 has 15 residues. CDR3 in amino acids: CASSPSGTGAQPQHF. CDR3 coding DNA: TGTGCCAGCAGCCCCTCGGGGACAGGGGCTCAGCCCCAGCATTTT.

There are a few counts of this clone. The chain links TRBV19 to TRBJ1-5, with D tentatively TRBD1 (5 bases). CDR1 and CDR2 (germline): LNHDA, SQIVND (reference sequence). Trimming removed 3 bases at V and 4 bases at J, with 10 bases between. This CDR3 has 14 residues. The chain's CDR3 is CASSIFAGNQPQHF. CDR3 DNA: TGTGCCAGTAGTATTTTTGCAGGGAATCAGCCCCAGCATTTT. The full variable domain, with the rest looked up from reference TRBV19 and TRBJ1-5, is DGGITQSPKYLFRKEGQNVTLSCEQNLNHDAMYWYRQDPGQGLRLIYYSQIVNDFQKGDIAEGYSVSREKKESFPLTVTSAQKNPTAFYLCASSIFAGNQPQHFGDGTRLSIL.

V and J are TRBV7-2 and TRBJ1-4, with D possibly TRBD1 on 6 matching bases. Trimming removed 6 bases at V and 6 bases at J, with 11 bases between. This CDR3 contains 13 residues. Germline CDR1 SGHTA, CDR2 FQGNSA. This CDR3 is CASSIQGHEKLFF. CDR3 in DNA: TGTGCCAGCAGTATACAGGGACATGAAAAACTGTTTTTT.

This clone showed up just once. V gene TRBV6-5 combines with J gene TRBJ2-7; TRBD1 aligns across 7 bases. V was clipped by 0 bases and J by 3 bases; unmatched bases: 5. This CDR3 has 15 amino acids. Germline CDR1 and CDR2: MNHEY and SVGAGI. The CDR3 bases are TGTGCCAGCAGTTACTCCCAAGGGGGCGGCTACGAGCAGTACTTC. It encodes CASSYSQGGGYEQYF.

The chain employs TRBV7-3 and TRBJ2-4, with 9 bases identical to TRBD1. CDR1 and CDR2 from the germline V gene are SGHTA and FQGTGA. J was trimmed by 7 bases and V by 5 bases; bases with no gene match: 3. The CDR3 has 13 residues. The CDR3 DNA follows: TGTGCCAGCAGCGCAGGACAGGGGAACATTCAGTACTTC. It yields the protein CASSAGQGNIQYF.

The V and J genes are TRBV9 and TRBJ2-3; 9 bases are a match to TRBD2. The germline V gene has CDR1 SGDLS and CDR2 YYNGEE. The CDR3 covers 16 residues. Trimming took 3 bases from V and 3 from J; bases not matched to a gene: 8. CDR3 nucleotides: TGTGCCAGCAGCGGGTTGCAGCGGGAGGTTACAGATACGCAGTATTTT. Residues: CASSGLQREVTDTQYF.

The gene calls are TRBV30 and TRBJ2-7; D is unclear. The germline CDR1 and CDR2 sequences are GTSNPN and SVGIG (reference sequence). Trimming shortened V by 3 bases and J by 2 bases, and 8 bases separated the two germline ends. The CDR3 covers 12 residues. Written as DNA, the CDR3 is TGTGCCTGGAGCGCAACAGCCTACGAGCAGTACTTC. Translated: CAWSATAYEQYF.

V usage is TRBV18 and J usage is TRBJ2-1, with TRBD2 matching over 14 bases. CDR1 is KGHSH and CDR2 is LQKENI in the germline V gene. V shed 3 bases and J 10 bases; nucleotides not matched to a gene: 2. CDR3 length equals 14 residues. The CDR3 region has the DNA TGTGCCAGCTCACCGGGACTAGCGGGAGACGAGCAGTTCTTC. Amino acid sequence: CASSPGLAGDEQFF.

The V call is TRBV28, the J call TRBJ2-3; a possible D gene is TRBD1 (6 bases). Trimming left V 2 bases short and J 0 bases short, with 18 bases between. The CDR3 is 18 residues long. The germline V gene has CDR1 MDHEN and CDR2 SYDVKM. This CDR3 reads CASSLSLVEDSSTDTQYF. CDR3 bases: TGTGCCAGCAGTTTAAGTCTGGTGGAGGACAGTAGCACAGATACGCAGTATTTT.

This rearrangement joins TRBV30 to TRBJ1-1, with D perhaps TRBD1 (5 bases). CDR3 length: 12 residues. Deletions cut 3 bases from V and 1 base from J, with 6 bases between. Germline V lookup: CDR1 GTSNPN, CDR2 SVGIG (reference sequence). The CDR3 DNA is TGTGCCTGGAGAAGGGGGAACACTGAAGCTTTCTTT. It codes for CAWRRGNTEAFF.